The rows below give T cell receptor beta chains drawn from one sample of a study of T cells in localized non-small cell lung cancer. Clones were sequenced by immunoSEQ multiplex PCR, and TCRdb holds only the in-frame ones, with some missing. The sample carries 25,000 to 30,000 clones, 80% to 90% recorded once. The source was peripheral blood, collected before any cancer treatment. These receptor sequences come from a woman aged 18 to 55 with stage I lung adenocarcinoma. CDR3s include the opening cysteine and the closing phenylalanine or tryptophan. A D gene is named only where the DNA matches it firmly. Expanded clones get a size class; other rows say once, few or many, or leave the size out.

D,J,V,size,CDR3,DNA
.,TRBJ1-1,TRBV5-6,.,CASSLDWWGSTEAFF,TGTGCCAGCAGCTTGGACTGGTGGGGATCAACTGAAGCTTTCTTT
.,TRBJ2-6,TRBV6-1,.,CASSPGASGANVLTF,TGTGCCAGCAGTCCAGGGGCCTCTGGGGCCAACGTCCTGACTTTC
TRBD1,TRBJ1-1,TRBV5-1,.,CASSLQGAGTEAFF,TGCGCCAGCAGCTTACAGGGGGCGGGCACTGAAGCTTTCTTT
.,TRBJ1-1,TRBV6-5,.,CASSYSRDKNTEAFF,TGTGCCAGCAGTTACTCTCGGGACAAGAACACTGAAGCTTTCTTT
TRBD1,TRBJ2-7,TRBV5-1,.,CASSFPGTGTSYEQYF,TGCGCCAGCAGTTTTCCCGGGACAGGGACCTCCTACGAGCAGTACTTC
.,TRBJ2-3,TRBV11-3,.,CASSLVAGGSTDTQYF,TGTGCCAGCAGCTTAGTGGCAGGGGGGAGCACAGATACGCAGTATTTT
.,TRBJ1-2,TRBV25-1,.,CASSESGSLANYGYTF,TGTGCCAGCAGTGAATCTGGCAGCCTAGCTAACTATGGCTACACCTTC
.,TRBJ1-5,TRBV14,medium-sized,CASSLTGNQPQHF,TGTGCCAGCAGCCTTACAGGCAATCAGCCCCAGCATTTT
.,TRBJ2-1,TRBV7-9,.,CASSLRGGYNEQFF,TGTGCCAGCAGCTTACGGGGTGGGTACAATGAGCAGTTCTTC
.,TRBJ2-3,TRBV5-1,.,CASTPGHDTDTQYF,TGCGCCAGCACCCCCGGACACGACACAGATACGCAGTATTTT
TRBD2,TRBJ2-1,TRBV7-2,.,CASSPSGRPYNEQFF,TGTGCCAGCAGCCCGAGCGGGAGGCCCTACAATGAGCAGTTCTTC
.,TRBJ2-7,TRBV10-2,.,CASSPREFLTYEQYF,TGCGCCAGCAGCCCCAGGGAATTTCTAACCTACGAGCAGTACTTC
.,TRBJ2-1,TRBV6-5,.,CASSSTSSYNEQFF,TGTGCCAGCAGTTCGACGAGCTCCTACAATGAGCAGTTCTTC
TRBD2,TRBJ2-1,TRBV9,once,CASSVGLAGVEEQFF,TGTGCCAGCAGCGTGGGACTAGCGGGAGTAGAGGAGCAGTTCTTC
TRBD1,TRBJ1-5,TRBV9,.,CASSASGQGNQPQHF,TGTGCCAGCAGCGCGTCGGGACAGGGCAATCAGCCCCAGCATTTT
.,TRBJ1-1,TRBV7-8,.,CASSLRGPEAFF,TGTGCCAGCAGCTTGAGGGGCCCTGAAGCTTTCTTT
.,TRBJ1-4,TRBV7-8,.,CASSLEREADEKLFF,TGTGCCAGCAGCTTAGAGAGGGAAGCCGATGAAAAACTGTTTTTT
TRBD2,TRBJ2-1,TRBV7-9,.,CASSPTAGGNNNEQFF,TGTGCCAGCAGCCCGACAGCGGGAGGGAACAACAATGAGCAGTTCTTC
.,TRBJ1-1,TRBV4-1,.,CASSPSDIPTEAFF,TGCGCCAGCAGCCCATCAGACATACCCACTGAAGCTTTCTTT
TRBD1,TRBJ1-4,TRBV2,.,CASSEGQQGEKLFF,TGTGCCAGCAGTGAGGGACAGCAGGGAGAAAAACTGTTTTTT
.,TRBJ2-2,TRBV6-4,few,CASSGSTDTGELFF,TGTGCCAGCAGTGGATCGACAGACACCGGGGAGCTGTTTTTT
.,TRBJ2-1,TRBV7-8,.,CASSPDRLGPSSYNEQFF,TGTGCCAGCAGCCCTGACCGACTAGGACCGAGCTCCTACAATGAGCAGTTCTTC
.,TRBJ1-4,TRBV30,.,CAWSRQAVEKLFF,TGTGCCTGGAGTAGGCAGGCGGTTGAAAAACTGTTTTTT
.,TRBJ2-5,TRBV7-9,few,CASSLGGEVRETQYF,TGTGCCAGCAGCTTAGGTGGTGAGGTCAGAGAGACCCAGTACTTC
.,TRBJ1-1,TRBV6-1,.,CASSDPPNTEAFF,TGTGCCAGCAGTGATCCCCCCAACACTGAAGCTTTCTTT
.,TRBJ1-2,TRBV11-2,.,CASSQLGPAYGYTF,TGTGCCAGCAGCCAGCTTGGGCCAGCGTATGGCTACACCTTC
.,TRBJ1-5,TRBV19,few,CASSPQGRENQPQHF,TGTGCCAGTAGCCCTCAGGGGCGGGAAAATCAGCCCCAGCATTTT
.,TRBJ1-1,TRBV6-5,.,CASSSYGNTEAFF,TGTGCCAGCAGTTCGTACGGGAACACTGAAGCTTTCTTT
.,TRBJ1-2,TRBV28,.,CASSGNQGTPTNYGYTF,TGTGCCAGCAGTGGCAATCAGGGGACCCCTACTAACTATGGCTACACCTTC
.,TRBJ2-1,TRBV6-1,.,CASSDPPLEQFF,TGTGCCAGCAGTGACCCACCGCTTGAGCAGTTCTTC
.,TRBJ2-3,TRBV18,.,CASSPGGQSTDTQYF,TGTGCCAGCTCACCGGGCGGACAGAGCACAGATACGCAGTATTTT
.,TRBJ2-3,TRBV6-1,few,CASSETPPDTQYF,TGTGCCAGCAGTGAGACCCCGCCGGATACGCAGTATTTT
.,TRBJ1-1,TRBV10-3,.,CAISDLGGRTEAFF,TGTGCCATCAGTGACCTCGGCGGCCGCACTGAAGCTTTCTTT
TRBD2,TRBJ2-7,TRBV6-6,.,CASSYSGGEQYF,TGTGCCAGCAGTTACTCGGGAGGGGAGCAGTACTTC
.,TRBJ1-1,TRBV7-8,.,CASSLGGSNTEAFF,TGTGCCAGCAGCTTAGGCGGCTCGAACACTGAAGCTTTCTTT
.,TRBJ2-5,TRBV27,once,CASSSPRRGATQYF,TGTGCCAGCAGTTCACCACGACGGGGGGCGACCCAGTACTTC
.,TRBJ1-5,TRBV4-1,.,CASSQNQGFQPQHF,TGCGCCAGCAGCCAAAACCAGGGGTTTCAGCCCCAGCATTTT
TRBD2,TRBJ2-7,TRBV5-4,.,CASSSSPAGLEEQYF,TGTGCCAGCAGCTCCTCTCCAGCGGGGCTAGAAGAGCAGTACTTC
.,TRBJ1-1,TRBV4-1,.,CASSQVYSRQIMNTEAFF,TGCGCCAGCAGCCAAGTTTACAGTCGGCAGATCATGAACACTGAAGCTTTCTTT
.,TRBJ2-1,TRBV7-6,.,CASSLVPWGAGANEQFF,TGTGCCAGCAGCTTAGTTCCTTGGGGAGCCGGGGCCAATGAGCAGTTCTTC
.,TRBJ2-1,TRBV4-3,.,CASSQDEGGAYNEQFF,TGCGCCAGCAGCCAAGATGAGGGTGGTGCCTACAATGAGCAGTTCTTC
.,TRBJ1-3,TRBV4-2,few,CASSRSSTGSGNTIYF,TGTGCCAGCAGCCGAAGCTCGACAGGCTCTGGAAACACCATATATTTT
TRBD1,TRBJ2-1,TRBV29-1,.,CSVVQGGQFF,TGCAGCGTCGTACAGGGGGGGCAGTTCTTC
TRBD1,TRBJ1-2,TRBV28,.,CASTELTGANYGYTF,TGTGCCAGCACCGAACTGACAGGGGCTAACTATGGCTACACCTTC
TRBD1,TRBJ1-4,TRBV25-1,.,CASSPRQGANEKLFF,TGTGCCAGCAGTCCGCGACAGGGGGCGAATGAAAAACTGTTTTTT
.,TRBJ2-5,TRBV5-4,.,CASSLMGLETQYF,TGTGCCAGCAGCCTCATGGGCCTAGAGACCCAGTACTTC
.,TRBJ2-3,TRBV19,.,CASSRDGSSRTDTQYF,TGTGCCAGTAGCAGGGACGGATCCTCGAGGACAGATACGCAGTATTTT
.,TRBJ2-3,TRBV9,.,CASSVDGDTQYF,TGTGCCAGCAGCGTAGATGGAGATACGCAGTATTTT
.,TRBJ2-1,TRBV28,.,CAGAAGSAHEQFF,TGTGCCGGGGCGGCGGGGAGCGCCCATGAGCAGTTCTTC
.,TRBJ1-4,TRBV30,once,CAWSPGGEKLFF,TGTGCCTGGAGTCCGGGTGGCGAAAAACTGTTTTTT
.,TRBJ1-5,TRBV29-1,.,CSVAAGQNQPQHF,TGCAGCGTTGCGGCAGGGCAAAATCAGCCCCAGCATTTT
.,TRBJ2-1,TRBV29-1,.,CSVDGTTYNEQFF,TGCAGCGTTGATGGGACAACGTACAATGAGCAGTTCTTC
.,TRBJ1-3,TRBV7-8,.,CASSLDRAGNTIYF,TGTGCCAGCAGCTTAGACAGGGCTGGAAACACCATATATTTT
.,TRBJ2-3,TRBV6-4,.,CASSDSQGGNTQYF,TGTGCCAGCAGTGACTCGCAGGGAGGAAATACGCAGTATTTT
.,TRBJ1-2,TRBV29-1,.,CSVDALDGYTF,TGCAGCGTCGACGCCCTCGACGGCTACACCTTC
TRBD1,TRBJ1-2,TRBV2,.,CATGQGNYGYTF,TGTGCCACCGGACAGGGTAACTATGGCTACACCTTC
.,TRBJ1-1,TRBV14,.,CASSPGPYTEAFF,TGTGCCAGCAGCCCGGGGCCCTACACTGAAGCTTTCTTT
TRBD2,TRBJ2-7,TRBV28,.,CATSGGASSSYEQYF,TGTGCCACCTCCGGGGGGGCTTCATCCTCCTACGAGCAGTACTTC
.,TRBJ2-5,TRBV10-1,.,CAILRYGKDVQETQYF,TGCGCCATTCTAAGGTACGGCAAAGACGTACAAGAGACCCAGTACTTC
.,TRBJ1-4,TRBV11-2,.,CASSPDGGRDEKLFF,TGTGCCAGCAGCCCGGACGGAGGGAGGGATGAAAAACTGTTTTTT